The 30 T cell receptor beta chains below all came from one sample that was sequenced in a study of T cell clones after liver transplantation. Generated by immunoSEQ multiplex PCR, the TCRdb table keeps only in-frame clones and is missing some. This sample carries over 60,000 clones, around 80% of them seen once, and the ten largest clones take roughly 0.54%. The sequences come from CD4+ T cells from blood, collected before liver transplant. The receptors here all came from a human donor who received a liver transplant.

The chain carries TRBV10-2 and TRBJ2-1; TRBD1 aligns across 11 bases. The CDR3 is 17 amino acids. V gave up 3 bases and J gave up 5 bases; unmatched junction bases: 9. Germline CDR1 and CDR2: WSHSY and SAAADI. CDR3 amino acids: CASSDPWTGGANNEQFF. CDR3 in DNA: TGCGCCAGCAGTGACCCTTGGACAGGGGGCGCGAACAATGAGCAGTTCTTC.

This clone was picked up one time. The V gene is TRBV7-2, the J gene TRBJ1-1; D is possibly TRBD1 (5 bases). The CDR3 contains 15 residues. Deletions cut 5 bases from V and 3 bases from J, with 16 bases between. CDR1 and CDR2 from the germline V gene are SGHTA and FQGNSA. This chain's CDR3 is CASSPQGTEYTEAFF. Written as DNA, the CDR3 is TGTGCCAGCAGCCCCCAGGGAACGGAGTACACTGAAGCTTTCTTT.

V usage is TRBV5-1 and J usage is TRBJ2-5; D remains unclear. The CDR3 covers 13 residues. The germline V and J ends were trimmed by 0 bases and 5 bases, with 8 bases remaining between them. The germline V gene encodes CDR1 SGHRS and CDR2 YFSETQ. For the CDR3, the DNA is TGCGCCAGCAGCTTGGAAGGGCGCGAGACCCAGTACTTC. Its translation: CASSLEGRETQYF.

The chain combines TRBV11-2 with TRBJ2-2, with TRBD2 matching 7 bases. The CDR3 is 17 residues long. Germline V lookup: CDR1 SGHAT, CDR2 FQNNGV. With 5 bases clipped from V and 0 bases from J, the junction kept 9 bases outside the gene matches. The CDR3 nucleotides are TGTGCCAGCAGCCTCTGGCGGGGGACTTCGAACACCGGGGAGCTGTTTTTT. It is translated as CASSLWRGTSNTGELFF.

A single count supports this clone. The V call is TRBV7-3, the J call TRBJ1-6, with TRBD1 as a possible D gene (6 bases). Germline loops: CDR1 SGHTA, CDR2 FQGTGA. CDR3 length: 13 amino acids. Trimming took off 5 bases at V and 11 bases at J, with 13 bases between the two ends. For the CDR3, the DNA is TGTGCCAGCAGCCAAAGGGGGGATACACCCCTCCACTTT. Translation gives CASSQRGDTPLHF.

The chain recombines TRBV7-2 with TRBJ2-1; the match to TRBD2 covers 12 bases. J lost 9 bases, V lost 5 bases, and 8 bases had no gene match. From germline, CDR1 is SGHTA and CDR2 FQGNSA. The CDR3 extends over 15 amino acids. The CDR3 here is CASSQTSGRGVEQFF. CDR3 DNA: TGTGCCAGCAGCCAGACTAGCGGGAGAGGGGTTGAGCAGTTCTTC.

The chain employs TRBV27 and TRBJ1-1, with D possibly matching TRBD1 (5 bases). V gave up 1 base and J gave up 1 base, with 7 bases separating them. This CDR3 is built from 14 residues. Germline CDR1 reads MNHEY; CDR2 reads SMNVEV (reference sequence). CDR3 loop: CASSLWGKNTEAFF. The CDR3 DNA follows: TGTGCCAGCAGTTTATGGGGGAAGAACACTGAAGCTTTCTTT.

The rearrangement joins TRBV7-2 to TRBJ2-3, with D unclear. The CDR3 contains 15 residues. The germline V gene has CDR1 SGHTA and CDR2 FQGNSA. The V end lost 0 bases, the J end lost 0 bases, and 7 bases lay between the germline ends. The CDR3 reads CASSLAVPSTDTQYF. In nucleotides, the CDR3 is TGTGCCAGCAGCTTAGCCGTCCCCAGCACAGATACGCAGTATTTT.

The chain is built from TRBV5-1 and TRBJ2-7; the match to TRBD2 covers 8 bases. Germline V gene data show CDR1 as SGHRS and CDR2 as YFSETQ. Germline trimming cut 5 bases from V and 3 bases from J; bases unmatched to any gene: 1. The CDR3 is made up of 12 amino acids. CDR3 nucleotides: TGCGCCAGCAGTGGGACTAGCTACGAGCAGTACTTC. Its protein product is CASSGTSYEQYF.

CDR3 protein: CASSLEGYRATEAFF. DNA for the CDR3: TGTGCCAGCAGCTTGGAGGGGTACAGGGCCACTGAAGCTTTCTTT. The chain links TRBV5-6 to TRBJ1-1, with a tentative D call TRBD1 (6 bases). Germline CDR1 SGHDT, CDR2 YYEEEE. The CDR3 totals 15 residues. Trimming took 0 bases from V and 4 from J, leaving 13 bases between them.

V gene TRBV28 combines with J gene TRBJ2-1; weak D call: TRBD2 (6 bases). Germline V lookup: CDR1 MDHEN, CDR2 SYDVKM. V was cut by 7 bases and J by 4 bases, with 17 bases left in between. The CDR3 has 15 amino acids. CDR3 sequence (DNA): TGTGCCAGCATAGGAGGGGCAGATGAATACAATGAGCAGTTCTTC. Protein: CASIGGADEYNEQFF.

This sequence joins TRBV5-8 and TRBJ2-7, with D uncertain. With 2 bases removed from V and 2 bases from J, the gap between germline ends came to 14 bases. Looked up from germline, CDR1 is SGHTS and CDR2 is YDEGEE. The CDR3 has 15 amino acids. CDR3 DNA: TGTGCCAGCAGCTTAGGCGGCAGTCTTCCCTACGAGCAGTACTTC. Its protein product is CASSLGGSLPYEQYF.

This chain connects TRBV7-2 to TRBJ2-1, with TRBD2 matching 8 bases. The CDR3 runs 16 residues. Germline CDR1 is SGHTA and CDR2 is FQGNSA. Trimming at V came to 0 bases and at J to 3 bases, leaving 4 bases not matched to a gene. The CDR3 is CASSLAGLAGYNEQFF. Written as DNA, the CDR3 is TGTGCCAGCAGCTTAGCTGGGCTAGCGGGCTACAATGAGCAGTTCTTC.

V usage is TRBV5-5 and J usage is TRBJ1-2, with D possibly TRBD1 on 5 matching bases. Germline V gene sequence: CDR1 SGHKS, CDR2 YYEKEE (reference sequence). The CDR3 consists of 13 residues. V lost 3 bases to trimming and J lost 8 bases, with 14 bases between them. The CDR3 reads CASSSGTMGGYTF. The CDR3 DNA follows: TGTGCCAGCAGCTCCGGGACCATGGGGGGCTACACCTTC. Together with reference TRBV5-5 and TRBJ1-2, the CDR3 gives the full variable domain: DAGVTQSPTHLIKTRGQQVTLRCSPISGHKSVSWYQQVLGQGPQFIFQYYEKEERGRGNFPDRFSARQFPNYSSELNVNALLLGDSALYLCASSSGTMGGYTFGSGTRLTVV.

This clone was seen once. The chain couples TRBV7-2 to TRBJ2-3; TRBD2 agrees at 9 bases. Germline-derived CDR1 and CDR2 are SGHTA and FQGNSA. The CDR3 totals 18 residues. V was pared by 5 bases and J by 4 bases, with 16 bases of the junction left unmatched. The CDR3 DNA reads TGTGCCAGCAGCACCCCGCGGGGGCGGGAGGGCCTCGCAGATACGCAGTATTTT. Translated, it gives CASSTPRGREGLADTQYF.

This clone was seen just once. The rearrangement links TRBV5-8 to TRBJ2-5, with D tentatively TRBD2 (6 bases). CDR1 SGHTS and CDR2 YDEGEE come from the germline V gene. V was pared by 4 bases and J by 2 bases, with 18 bases between. The CDR3 sequence is 16 residues long. CDR3 protein: CASSQSTSPGQETQYF. CDR3 bases: TGTGCCAGCAGCCAATCTACTAGCCCGGGACAAGAGACCCAGTACTTC.

This clone was counted only a few times. The CDR3 spells CASPGTTGNTIYF. In nucleotides, the CDR3 is TGTGCCAGTCCCGGGACGACTGGAAACACCATATATTTT. The V and J genes are TRBV19 and TRBJ1-3; TRBD1 might be the D (5 bases). CDR1 is LNHDA, CDR2 SQIVND, per germline (reference sequence). There are 13 residues in the CDR3. V was shortened by 8 bases and J by 2 bases, with 10 bases between the two germline ends.

This clone was counted only a few times. V and J are TRBV28 and TRBJ1-3; no reliable D call. V shed 9 bases and J shed 0 bases, with 9 bases lying between them. The CDR3 consists of 13 residues. Germline V gene sequence: CDR1 MDHEN, CDR2 SYDVKM. The CDR3 DNA reads as TGTGCCAGTATCACTAGCTCTGGAAACACCATATATTTT. Encoded protein: CASITSSGNTIYF.

The chain uses TRBV13 and TRBJ1-1, with D hard to call. This CDR3 has 11 amino acids. Per the germline V gene, CDR1 is PRHDT and CDR2 is FYEKMQ (reference sequence). Trimming removed 5 bases from V and 2 bases from J, with 3 bases in between. The CDR3, as DNA: TGTGCCAGCAGCACAAACACTGAAGCTTTCTTT. It encodes CASSTNTEAFF.

This clone was seen only once. The chain couples TRBV4-1 to TRBJ2-3; D might be TRBD1 or TRBD2, each matching 6 bases. V lost 1 base, J lost 0 bases, and 11 bases lay in between. The CDR3 runs to 16 residues. The germline V gene encodes CDR1 MGHRA and CDR2 YSYEKL. In DNA, the CDR3 is TGCGCCAGCAGCCAAGTAAGGGGGGTGAGCACAGATACGCAGTATTTT. The encoded protein is CASSQVRGVSTDTQYF.

This clone was observed a handful of times. This chain joins TRBV30 and TRBJ1-2; D is unclear. The CDR3 has 13 residues. In germline, CDR1 is GTSNPN, CDR2 SVGIG (reference sequence). The germline V and J ends were trimmed by 1 base and 5 bases, with 11 bases remaining between them. CDR3 sequence (DNA): TGTGCCTGGAGTGCCTCCGGGGTTTATGGCTACACCTTC. Protein: CAWSASGVYGYTF.

The DNA for the CDR3 is TGTGCCAGCAGCCTTCACGGGAAACTTGGAAACACCATATATTTT. This sequence encodes CASSLHGKLGNTIYF. The chain carries TRBV27 and TRBJ1-3, with unresolved D. V shed 6 bases and J shed 3 bases, with 15 bases lying between them. Germline V lookup: CDR1 MNHEY, CDR2 SMNVEV (reference sequence). CDR3 size: 15 residues.

This chain joins TRBV2 and TRBJ2-5; TRBD1 matches at 9 bases. The germline gives CDR1 SNHLY, CDR2 FYNNEI. The CDR3 has 15 residues. V was pared by 7 bases and J by 7 bases, with 13 bases of the junction left unmatched. CDR3 sequence (DNA): TGTGCCAGCACCTCATCAGGGACAGGGATAAGGACCCAGTACTTC. It specifies CASTSSGTGIRTQYF.

V and J are TRBV10-3 and TRBJ1-1; D may be TRBD1 (6 bases). Germline V CDR1 and CDR2: ENHRY, SYGVKD. Trimming cost V 0 bases and J 6 bases, with 11 bases left between them. The CDR3 is 14 residues long. CDR3 DNA: TGTGCCATCAGTGAGTCTTCAGGGGTGGCTGAAGCTTTCTTT. This translates into CAISESSGVAEAFF.

The chain has TRBV6-1 and TRBJ1-5; D perhaps matches TRBD1 (6 bases). CDR3 length: 15 residues. CDR1 and CDR2 from the germline V gene are MNHNS and SASEGT. The V end lost 4 bases, the J end lost 4 bases, and 14 bases lay between the germline ends. The CDR3 here is CASSVPRGRNQPQHF. CDR3 DNA sequence: TGTGCCAGCAGTGTCCCCCGGGGGCGAAATCAGCCCCAGCATTTT.

The rearrangement uses TRBV6-7 and TRBJ2-3; TRBD2 matches at 11 bases. TRBV6-7 is an ORF for which the function is uncertain. V was pared by 0 bases and J by 2 bases, with 1 base of the junction left unmatched. This CDR3 is 16 amino acids long. The CDR3 protein is CASSYSSGRVTDTQYF. Written as DNA, the CDR3 is TGTGCCAGCAGTTACTCTAGCGGGAGGGTCACAGATACGCAGTATTTT.

This clone has a handful of counts. The chain joins TRBV6-5 to TRBJ2-7, with a possible D match to TRBD2 (5 bases). There are 13 residues in the CDR3. The V gene lost 3 bases and the J gene lost 7 bases, with 13 bases spanning the gap. Germline CDR1 MNHEY, CDR2 SVGAGI. CDR3 loop: CASSYLASGEQYF. The CDR3 DNA is TGTGCCAGCAGTTATCTCGCGTCGGGAGAGCAGTACTTC.

V gene TRBV11-2 combines with J gene TRBJ2-3; 9 bases line up with TRBD2. The V and J ends lost 1 base and 0 bases, in that order; junction bases with no gene match: 11. The CDR3 contains 19 residues. The germline CDR1 and CDR2 sequences are SGHAT and FQNNGV. CDR3: CASSLGSLAGLSSTDTQYF. CDR3 nucleotide sequence: TGTGCCAGCAGCTTAGGAAGTCTAGCGGGGTTATCTAGCACAGATACGCAGTATTTT.

The genes are TRBV7-9 and TRBJ2-7; 14 bases are a match to TRBD2. The germline CDR1 and CDR2 sequences are SEHNR and FQNEAQ (reference sequence). The CDR3 runs to 15 residues. V shed 6 bases, J shed 8 bases, and the junction held 9 bases outside the gene matches. The CDR3 spells CASREPGLAGEKQYF. In DNA form, the CDR3 reads TGTGCCAGCAGGGAGCCGGGACTAGCGGGAGAAAAGCAGTACTTC.

The chain employs TRBV10-2 and TRBJ2-1, with D perhaps TRBD1 or TRBD2 (6 bases each). Germline loops: CDR1 WSHSY, CDR2 SAAADI. The CDR3 consists of 14 residues. V dropped 8 bases and J dropped 2 bases, with 13 bases sitting between them. The DNA for the CDR3 is TGCGCCAGCCGCGGGACACGGACCTACAATGAGCAGTTCTTC. Translating it yields CASRGTRTYNEQFF.